This T cell receptor beta chain is from a study of T cells after yellow fever vaccination. This clonotype was detected ten times or more. Its antigen remains unidentified. From the 5' RACE reads, TCRdb called clonotypes with MiXCR, one entry per CDR3 protein. The data hold 300,000 to 350,000 distinct CDR3 sequences, with around 3.9% observed a single time. The study, taken as a whole, reports: FACS-sorted repertoires might harbor abundant contaminating clonotypes from the bulk population.

Trimming cost V 5 bases and J 0 bases; bases outside gene matches: 8. The CDR3 has 16 residues. Germline values: CDR1 LNHNV, CDR2 YYDKDF (reference sequence). Material: PBMCs, obtained 5 days after the yellow fever booster vaccination. The rearrangement uses TRBV15 and TRBJ1-2; 8 bases line up with TRBD1. This TCR derives from a man aged 18 to 29 who received the YFV17D yellow fever vaccine. As DNA, the CDR3 is TGTGCCACCAGCCCGAGTAGGGACAGGACTAACTATGGCTACACCTTC. Translating it yields CATSPSRDRTNYGYTF.